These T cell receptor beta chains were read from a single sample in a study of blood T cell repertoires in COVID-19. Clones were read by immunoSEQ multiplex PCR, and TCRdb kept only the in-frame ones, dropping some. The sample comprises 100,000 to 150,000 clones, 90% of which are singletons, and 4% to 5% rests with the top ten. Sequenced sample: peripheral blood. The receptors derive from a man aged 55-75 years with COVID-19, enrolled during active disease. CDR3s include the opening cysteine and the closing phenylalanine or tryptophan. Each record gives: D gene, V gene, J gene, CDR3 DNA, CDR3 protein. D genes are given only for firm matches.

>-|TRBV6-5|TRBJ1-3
TGTGCCAGCAGTTACAAGAGGGAGGCTGGAAACACCATATATTTT
CASSYKREAGNTIYF
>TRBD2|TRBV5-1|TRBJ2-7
TGCGCCAGCAGCTTGGGACTAGCCGTCGACGAGCAGTACTTC
CASSLGLAVDEQYF
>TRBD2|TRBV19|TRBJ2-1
TGTGCCAGTAGTATAGTTTGGCGGAACAAGCGGGAGGGCAATGAGCAGTTCTTC
CASSIVWRNKREGNEQFF
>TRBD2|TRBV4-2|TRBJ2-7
TGTGCCAGCAGCCAAGGGGCGGGAGTGAACGAGCAGTACTTC
CASSQGAGVNEQYF
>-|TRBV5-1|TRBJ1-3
TGCGCCACAAAGCCAGACAGATACTCTGGAAACACCATATATTTT
CATKPDRYSGNTIYF
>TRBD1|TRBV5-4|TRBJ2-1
TGTGCCAGCAGCCGACAGGGGGATGAGCAGTTCTTC
CASSRQGDEQFF
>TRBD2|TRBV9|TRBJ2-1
TGTGCCAGCAGCGTAAGGCTAGCGGGAGACTATGAGCAGTTCTTC
CASSVRLAGDYEQFF
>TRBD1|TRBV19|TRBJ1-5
TGTGCCAGTAGTATAGCGGGACAGCCTACCAATCAGCCCCAGCATTTT
CASSIAGQPTNQPQHF
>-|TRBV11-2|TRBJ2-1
TGTGCCAGCAGCTTCCTGCCCGGGAGTGGGAATGAGCAGTTCTTC
CASSFLPGSGNEQFF
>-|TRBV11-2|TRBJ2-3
TGTGCCAGCAGCTTAGTCGGGGGGCGCGGGGATACGCAGTATTTT
CASSLVGGRGDTQYF